This T cell receptor beta chain was observed in a study of cytomegalovirus exposure and HLA in healthy donors. Whole-study findings and limits: Rare sequences made up most TCRs, while some public TCRs were found in many donors.

The PCR used 60 Vbeta and 13 Jbeta primers. Data came from immunoSEQ multiplex PCR; TCRdb stores just in-frame clones and leaves some out. The sample consists of around 120,000 clones, under 90% of them appearing once. A remark on this clone: The antigen is not known.

The CDR3 sequence is 13 residues long. V shed 4 bases and J shed 5 bases, with 12 bases lying between them. Germline-derived CDR1 and CDR2 are SQVTM and ANQGSEA. Specimen: PBMCs. This sequence joins TRBV29-1 and TRBJ1-5; weak D call: TRBD1 (5 bases). This receptor was taken from a woman aged 35 to 49 in good health and CMV-seronegative. The CDR3 sequence: CSVVWQGDQPQHF. CDR3 nucleotide sequence: TGCAGCGTTGTGTGGCAGGGTGATCAGCCCCAGCATTTT.